These 9 T cell receptor beta chains share one sample of origin, sequenced in a study of blood T cell repertoires in COVID-19. Method: immunoSEQ multiplex PCR; TCRdb's copy keeps in-frame clones and lacks some. The sample holds under 95,000 clones, just over 85% seen once. The source material was peripheral blood. The receptors derive from a human donor in a cohort sampled during active COVID-19.

The chain has TRBV7-6 and TRBJ2-3; TRBD2 agrees at 8 bases. Germline V gene sequence: CDR1 SGHVS, CDR2 FNYEAQ. V lost 3 bases, J lost 4 bases, and 12 bases stayed unmatched. The CDR3 loop spans 17 amino acids. The CDR3 protein is CASSLTREAGGADTQYF. The CDR3 DNA reads as TGTGCCAGCAGCTTGACGCGGGAGGCCGGGGGTGCAGATACGCAGTATTTT.

The J gene is TRBJ1-2, the V gene TRBV9; 7 bases are a match to TRBD1. Germline V gene data show CDR1 as SGDLS and CDR2 as YYNGEE. CDR3 length equals 15 residues. Trimming removed 2 bases from V and 2 bases from J; junction bases left unmatched: 6. The CDR3 is CASSVGGGENYGYTF. Here the CDR3 DNA reads TGTGCCAGCAGCGTTGGAGGGGGCGAGAACTATGGCTACACCTTC.

This chain joins TRBV10-3 and TRBJ2-3; D gene ambiguous. The germline V gene has CDR1 ENHRY and CDR2 SYGVKD. CDR3 length equals 13 residues. V dropped 3 bases and J dropped 3 bases, with 7 bases sitting between them. The CDR3 is CAISELETDTQYF. In DNA form, the CDR3 reads TGTGCCATCAGTGAATTAGAAACAGATACGCAGTATTTT.

The chain couples TRBV27 to TRBJ1-6; 10 bases are a match to TRBD1. V shed 8 bases and J 9 bases; nucleotides not matched to a gene: 10. The CDR3 is made up of 15 amino acids. Per germline, CDR1 MNHEY and CDR2 SMNVEV (reference sequence). CDR3 coding DNA: TGTGCCAGCGGCCGGGAGGGACAGGGGTTTTCACCCCTCCACTTT. This gives the protein CASGREGQGFSPLHF.

Only a few counts were recorded for this clone. The chain combines TRBV18 with TRBJ2-1; D is unresolved. The CDR3 is 11 residues long. The germline V gene has CDR1 KGHSH and CDR2 LQKENI. Trimming removed 2 bases from V and 8 bases from J, with 4 bases in between. CDR3 residues: CASSPRDEQFF. CDR3 in DNA: TGTGCCAGCTCACCAAGAGATGAGCAGTTCTTC.

CDR3 in amino acids: CASSLLPGTSGVGDIQYF. The DNA for the CDR3 is TGCGCCAGCAGCTTACTACCCGGGACTAGCGGGGTCGGCGACATTCAGTACTTC. V and J are TRBV5-1 and TRBJ2-4; 13 bases are shared with TRBD2. This CDR3 contains 18 residues. Germline V gene data show CDR1 as SGHRS and CDR2 as YFSETQ. The V and J ends lost 2 bases and 8 bases, in that order; junction bases with no gene match: 13.

The rearrangement uses TRBV18 and TRBJ2-1; TRBD1 is a possible D gene (5 bases). Germline values: CDR1 KGHSH, CDR2 LQKENI. There are 14 residues in the CDR3. With 2 bases removed from V and 5 bases from J, the gap between germline ends came to 10 bases. The CDR3 protein is CASSPDRRNNEQFF. CDR3 coding DNA: TGTGCCAGCTCACCAGACAGACGAAACAATGAGCAGTTCTTC.

The chain recombines TRBV4-3 with TRBJ2-1; 7 positions match TRBD1. Germline assignment: CDR1 LGHNA and CDR2 YSLEER. CDR3 length equals 16 residues. The ends lost 0 bases at V and 4 bases at J; junction bases unmatched: 6. The CDR3 bases are TGCGCCAGCAGCCAAGATATAGGGGGCTTTTACAATGAGCAGTTCTTC. This gives the protein CASSQDIGGFYNEQFF.

The chain combines TRBV10-3 with TRBJ1-1, with 8 nucleotides matching TRBD1. Germline V lookup: CDR1 ENHRY, CDR2 SYGVKD. This CDR3 is 14 amino acids long. V was pared by 3 bases and J by 4 bases, with 4 bases of the junction left unmatched. CDR3 bases: TGTGCCATCAGTGACTGGACAGGGCGCACTGAAGCTTTCTTT. This codes for CAISDWTGRTEAFF.